What follows is one T cell receptor (beta chain) and its context. This record belongs to a study of cytomegalovirus exposure and HLA in healthy donors. V lost 5 bases and J lost 4; bases outside the gene matches: 8. The CDR3 totals 16 residues. Per the germline V gene, CDR1 is MGHRA and CDR2 is YSYEKL. The PCR contained 60 Vbeta and 13 Jbeta primers. Some clones are missing from TCRdb's copy, which holds only in-frame ones; the method was immunoSEQ multiplex PCR. Of about 170,000 clones in the sample, about 85% were seen once. This receptor was identified in a man younger than 40 in good health and CMV-seropositive. The sample was PBMCs. This sequence joins TRBV4-1 and TRBJ2-3; 11 bases line up with TRBD1. This CDR3 reads CASSDRDRGGPDTQYF. CDR3 DNA sequence: TGCGCCAGCAGCGACCGGGACAGGGGGGGGCCAGATACGCAGTATTTT.